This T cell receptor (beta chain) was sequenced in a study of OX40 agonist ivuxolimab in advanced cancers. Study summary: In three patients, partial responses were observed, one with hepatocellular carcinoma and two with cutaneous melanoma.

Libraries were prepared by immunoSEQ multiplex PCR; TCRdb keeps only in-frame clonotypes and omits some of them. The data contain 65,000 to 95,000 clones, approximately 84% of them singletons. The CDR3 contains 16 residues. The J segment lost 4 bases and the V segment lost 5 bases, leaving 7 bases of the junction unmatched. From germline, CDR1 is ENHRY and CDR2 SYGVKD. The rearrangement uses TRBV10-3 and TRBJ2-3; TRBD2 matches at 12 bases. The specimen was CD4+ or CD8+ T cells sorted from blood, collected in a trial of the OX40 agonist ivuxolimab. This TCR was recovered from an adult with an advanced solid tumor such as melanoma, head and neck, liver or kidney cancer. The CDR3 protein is CAISRGLAGAADTQYF. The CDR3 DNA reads TGTGCCATCAGTCGGGGACTAGCGGGCGCGGCAGATACGCAGTATTTT.